One T cell receptor beta chain is described in this entry. The antigen remains unidentified. TCRdb's table, derived via immunoSEQ multiplex PCR, lists solely in-frame clones and lacks some. The table shows approximately 25,000 clones, with just under 97% occurring only once. The data were taken from a study of B cell selection in AIRE deficiency. Overall study results and limits: Only about 9.3% of approximately 3,700 shared Treg sequences were patient-specific; less than 40% healthy-specific. Patient Tconv cells held roughly 28% of Treg sequences shared by healthy donors. Shared Treg sequences had shorter CDR3s, biased toward rearrangements with few non-templated insertions.

The sorted conventional CD4 T cells were gated as CD4+CD127+. Unrelated healthy donors provided the controls. After removal of 0 bases from V and 7 bases from J, the junction contained 3 bases not matched to a gene. The germline gives CDR1 SGDLS, CDR2 YYNGEE. CDR3 size: 15 residues. Sequencing was done on a sample of CD4+CD127+ conventional T cells sorted from PBMCs. The clonotype was recovered from a human donor in good health. J is TRBJ1-6 and V is TRBV9, with 8 bases that match TRBD1. The CDR3 sequence is CASSVEDRENSPLHF. CDR3 bases: TGTGCCAGCAGCGTAGAGGACAGGGAGAATTCACCCCTCCACTTT. The full variable domain, with the rest looked up from reference TRBV9 and TRBJ1-6, is DSGVTQTPKHLITATGQRVTLRCSPRSGDLSVYWYQQSLDQGLQFLIQYYNGEERAKGNILERFSAQQFPDLHSELNLSSLELGDSALYFCASSVEDRENSPLHFGNGTRLTVT.